Listed here are 21 T cell receptor beta chains from one sample, sequenced in a study of CD4 and CD8 cells across lung adenocarcinoma regions. TCRdb ran MiXCR on the PCR reads and lists one entry per CDR3 protein. This sample has some 22,000 distinct CDR3 sequences, with roughly half found just once. Sequences were obtained from CD4+ T cells from the center of a lung tumor. The source of these receptors is a male donor with lung adenocarcinoma. The CD4 and CD8 labels of this study may be unreliable.

Turning to this clonotype: An end of the junction differs from the germline gene, which may be a read error. CDR3 sequence: CASSYPSGRAKDTQYF. CDR3 in DNA: TGTGCCAGCAGTTACCCGAGCGGGAGGGCCAAAGATACTCAGTATTTT. This sequence joins TRBV6-5 and TRBJ2-3; 10 bases are shared with TRBD2. Germline CDR1 reads MNHEY; CDR2 reads SVGAGI. CDR3 size: 16 residues.

This clonotype was counted only a few times. This chain joins TRBV5-6 and TRBJ2-3; no reliable D call. The germline CDR1 and CDR2 sequences are SGHDT and YYEEEE. The CDR3 runs 12 residues. Between the trimmed V and J ends, which lost 4 bases and 1 base, there was a span of 4 bases. For the CDR3, the DNA is TGTGCCAGCAGCCCTGGCACAGATACGCAGTATTTT. Translated, it gives CASSPGTDTQYF.

This clonotype came up once. The junction differs from germline at one of its ends, possibly a read error. V is TRBV10-1 and J is TRBJ2-5; D possibly matches TRBD1 or TRBD2 (6 bases each). This CDR3 is built from 13 residues. Germline-derived CDR1 and CDR2 are WNHNN and SYGVQD (reference sequence). CDR3 protein: CASGEGGKDTQYF. The CDR3 region has the DNA TGCGCCAGCGGTGAGGGGGGCAAAGATACGCAGTACTTC.

With respect to this clonotype: At one end, the junction sequence differs from germline, possibly due to a read error. The V gene is TRBV6-1, the J gene TRBJ2-3; possibly TRBD1 for D (5 bases). CDR1 is MNHNS and CDR2 is SASEGT in the germline V gene. The CDR3 is 14 amino acids. The CDR3 is CVGTQGWSTDTQFF. The CDR3 DNA follows: TGTGTGGGCACCCAGGGTTGGAGCACAGATACGCAGTTTTTT.

This clonotype has at least ten counts. The genes are TRBV6-5 and TRBJ2-3; the D gene is possibly TRBD2 (5 bases). V lost 0 bases, J lost 1 base, and 11 bases lay in between. Germline V lookup: CDR1 MNHEY, CDR2 SVGAGI. The CDR3 contains 16 residues. DNA for the CDR3: TGTGCCAGCAGTTACTCGAGTGTGGAGGGCACAGATACGCAGTATTTT. Protein: CASSYSSVEGTDTQYF.

The J gene is TRBJ2-1, the V gene TRBV4-1; 8 bases line up with TRBD2. Germline CDR1 MGHRA, CDR2 YSYEKL. Losses at the gene ends were 1 base for V and 0 bases for J; bases not matched to a gene: 8. CDR3 length equals 18 residues. CDR3 residues: CASSQVEGLGDSYNEQFF. CDR3 sequence (DNA): TGCGCCAGCAGCCAAGTCGAGGGACTAGGGGACTCCTACAATGAGCAGTTCTTC.

V and J are TRBV20-1 and TRBJ2-1, with 12 bases identical to TRBD1. This CDR3 region has 15 residues. CDR1 and CDR2 from the germline V gene are DFQATT and SNEGSKA (reference sequence). After removal of 3 bases from V and 5 bases from J, the junction contained 5 bases not matched to a gene. This CDR3 reads CSARGTGGKHNEQFF. CDR3 nucleotides: TGCAGTGCTAGGGGGACAGGGGGCAAGCACAATGAGCAGTTCTTC.

Comment on this clonotype: One end of the junction is discordant with germline, which a read error may explain. This chain uses TRBV10-2 with TRBJ2-3; TRBD2 agrees at 8 bases. Looked up from germline, CDR1 is WSHSY and CDR2 is SAAADI. The CDR3 length is 19 residues. DNA of the CDR3: TGCGCCAGCAGGACCGGGACGGGCGGGGGTAGCGGGGAAGCAGATACCCAGTACTTT. It translates to CASRTGTGGGSGEADTQYF.

This clonotype was picked up a small number of times. This chain connects TRBV10-3 to TRBJ1-2; the D gene is possibly TRBD1 (5 bases). Germline V gene data show CDR1 as ENHRY and CDR2 as SYGVKD. The CDR3 runs 12 residues. V shed 3 bases and J shed 6 bases, with 8 bases lying between them. CDR3 loop: CAISDGGDGYTF. The DNA for the CDR3 is TGTGCCATCAGTGACGGGGGAGATGGCTACACCTTC.

The gene calls are TRBV20-1 and TRBJ2-2; TRBD2 agrees at 8 bases. CDR3 size: 14 residues. V shed 5 bases, J shed 6 bases, and the junction held 8 bases outside the gene matches. The germline gives CDR1 DFQATT, CDR2 SNEGSKA (reference sequence). CDR3 region: CSASPGTRAGELFF. As DNA, the CDR3 is TGCAGTGCTTCCCCAGGGACTAGGGCCGGGGAGCTGTTTTTT.

This clonotype counts as medium-sized (0.01 to 0.1%). V and J are TRBV7-2 and TRBJ2-5, with 15 bases matching TRBD2. V dropped 9 bases and J dropped 1; count of bases not matched to a gene: 9. Germline V gives CDR1 SGHTA, CDR2 FQGNSA. This CDR3 region has 17 residues. This chain's CDR3 is CASAGLAGGGGQETQYF. The CDR3 DNA reads TGTGCCAGTGCTGGACTAGCGGGAGGGGGTGGCCAAGAGACCCAGTACTTC.

The chain carries TRBV6-5 and TRBJ2-2, with D unclear. The CDR3 consists of 16 residues. Germline CDR1 is MNHEY and CDR2 is SVGAGI. Trimming cost V 3 bases and J 4 bases, with 15 bases left between them. The CDR3: CASSYQLAVCTGELFF. The CDR3 DNA follows: TGTGCCAGCAGTTATCAGCTGGCGGTGTGCACCGGGGAGCTGTTTTTT.

The rearrangement links TRBV6-1 to TRBJ2-1; 8 nucleotides align to TRBD2. V was pared by 4 bases and J by 7 bases, with 6 bases of the junction left unmatched. CDR3 length: 14 residues. The germline gives CDR1 MNHNS, CDR2 SASEGT. The CDR3 nucleotides are TGTGCCAGCAGTGTCCTCCAGCGGGAGAATGAGCAGTTCTTC. Translation: CASSVLQRENEQFF.

This chain joins TRBV6-5 and TRBJ2-3; TRBD2 matches 11 bases. The tail of the sequence fits TRBJ2-1 better, so the J call may be wrong. From germline, CDR1 is MNHEY and CDR2 SVGAGI. The CDR3 extends over 15 amino acids. The CDR3 spells CASSYGLAGFNEQFF. CDR3 DNA: TGTGCCAGCAGTTATGGACTAGCGGGTTTCAATGAGCAGTTCTTC.

Details on this clonotype: Mismatch with germline at one junction end may stem from a read error. The chain recombines TRBV6-1 with TRBJ2-4; weak D call: TRBD1 (6 bases). The CDR3 has 15 amino acids. CDR1 MNHNS and CDR2 SASEGT come from the germline V gene. CDR3 nucleotide sequence: TGTGCCAGCAGCCCGGGGCAGTGGGACAAAAACACTCAGTACTTT. Translating it yields CASSPGQWDKNTQYF.

This clonotype showed up just a few times. The chain is built from TRBV6-1 and TRBJ1-4, with TRBD1 matching over 7 bases. V shed 6 bases, J shed 0 bases, and the junction held 10 bases outside the gene matches. The CDR3 is 17 amino acids. Germline V gene sequence: CDR1 MNHNS, CDR2 SASEGT. The CDR3 DNA reads as TGTGCCAGCAGACCGGGACAGACACCTGCAACTAATGAAAAACTGTTTTTT. Translated: CASRPGQTPATNEKLFF.

With regard to this clonotype: This CDR3 is missing its conserved last phenylalanine or tryptophan, likely due to a read error. The DNA is left out, because the CDR3 cannot be placed on it with certainty; the CDR3 is given as TCRdb lists it. J is TRBJ2-5 and V is TRBV6-5; the table's D call, TRBD1, was not checked against the DNA. The CDR3 extends over 14 residues, inclusive of both ends. The V gene's germline CDR1 is MNHEY and CDR2 SVGAGI. CDR3 region: CASSYTQGGGTWFL.

This clonotype came up many times. This sequence joins TRBV25-1 and TRBJ2-1, with 9 bases that match TRBD2. The J call could be wrong; TRBJ2-7 is a better fit for the DNA end. Germline assignment: CDR1 MGHDK and CDR2 SYGVNS. The CDR3 is 16 amino acids. The CDR3: CASSDNSRLADNEQYF. The CDR3 nucleotides read TGTGCCAGCAGTGACAATTCTCGACTAGCGGACAATGAGCAGTACTTC.

Turning to this clonotype: The junction does not match germline at one end; this may be a read error. The genes are TRBV10-2 and TRBJ2-3, with TRBD1 as a possible D gene (5 bases). Germline assignment: CDR1 WSHSY and CDR2 SAAADI. The CDR3 length is 11 residues. For the CDR3, the DNA is TGCGGGGGCAGTGTTTACGATACCCAGTATTTT. Amino acids: CGGSVYDTQYF.

Comments on this clonotype: An end of the junction differs from the germline gene, which may be a read error. This chain uses TRBV7-2 with TRBJ1-3; the D gene is possibly TRBD1 (5 bases). Germline CDR1 SGHTA, CDR2 FQGNSA. The CDR3 loop spans 17 amino acids. CDR3 sequence (DNA): TGTGCCAGAAGCTTGGCGTGGGAGGGGAAGCCAGGAAACACCATATATTTT. It specifies CARSLAWEGKPGNTIYF.

As concerns this clonotype: Mismatch with germline at one junction end may stem from a read error. This rearrangement joins TRBV6-1 to TRBJ2-3; D may be TRBD1 or TRBD2 (5 bases each). From germline, CDR1 is MNHNS and CDR2 SASEGT. The CDR3 covers 15 residues. This CDR3 is CARGHGEGDQETQYF. The CDR3 DNA reads TGTGCCAGGGGTCACGGGGAAGGGGACCAAGAGACCCAGTATTTC.